These 28 T cell receptor beta chains originate from one sample sequenced in a study of identical twins. TCRdb analysed the 5' RACE reads with MiXCR anew, one entry per CDR3 protein. There are approximately 500,000 distinct CDR3 sequences in the sample; approximately 25% occur only once, and roughly 3% lies in the top ten. These sequences were also reported in another study, on T cells expressing NK-cell markers.

Source material: CD4+ T cells sorted from blood. Receptors originate from a woman between 18 and 29 years old in good health.

This clonotype was found a few times. The chain uses TRBV5-1 and TRBJ2-7, with TRBD1 matching 10 bases. Trimming cost V 0 bases and J 1 base; bases outside gene matches: 7. This CDR3 is built from 17 residues. Germline loops: CDR1 SGHRS, CDR2 YFSETQ. The chain's CDR3 is CASSLALDRGQSYEQYF. The CDR3 nucleotides are TGCGCCAGCAGCTTGGCCCTAGACAGGGGGCAATCCTACGAGCAGTACTTC.

This clonotype appeared a few times. The J gene is TRBJ2-3, the V gene TRBV20-1, with TRBD2 identical over 8 bases. V trimming: 6 bases; J trimming: 2 bases; junction bases outside the gene matches: 7. Germline loops: CDR1 DFQATT, CDR2 SNEGSKA (reference sequence). The CDR3 has 14 amino acids. DNA for the CDR3: TGCAGTGCGGCGTCTAGCGGGTACACAGATACGCAGTATTTT. Residues: CSAASSGYTDTQYF.

The CDR3 protein is CSVSGTSGNIQYF. CDR3 bases: TGCAGCGTTTCCGGGACTAGCGGAAACATTCAGTACTTC. This chain connects TRBV29-1 to TRBJ2-4; TRBD2 aligns across 11 bases. The length of the CDR3 is 13 residues. The germline V gene encodes CDR1 SQVTM and CDR2 ANQGSEA. V dropped 5 bases and J dropped 6; count of bases not matched to a gene: 3.

The table lists this clonotype with a few counts. The rearrangement uses TRBV9 and TRBJ1-5; D ambiguous. Germline CDR1 reads SGDLS; CDR2 reads YYNGEE. This CDR3 is 14 amino acids long. Trimming left V 5 bases short and J 3 bases short, with 12 bases between. CDR3 region: CASSDGPVNQPQHF. The CDR3 DNA follows: TGTGCCAGCAGTGATGGACCGGTCAATCAGCCCCAGCATTTT.

The J gene is TRBJ2-3, the V gene TRBV4-2, with 10 positions matching TRBD2. Trimming removed 3 bases from V and 2 bases from J; junction bases left unmatched: 11. Per germline, CDR1 LGHNA and CDR2 YNFKEQ. The CDR3 loop spans 18 amino acids. CDR3 amino acids: CASSHTARSGGATDTQYF. The CDR3 nucleotides read TGTGCCAGCAGCCACACTGCCCGCAGCGGGGGGGCCACAGATACGCAGTATTTT.

The chain is built from TRBV6-5 and TRBJ1-3, with D possibly being TRBD1 (5 bases). The CDR3 loop spans 17 amino acids. V was shortened by 2 bases and J by 0 bases, with 14 bases between the two germline ends. CDR1 is MNHEY and CDR2 is SVGAGI in the germline V gene. CDR3: CASSYRIGANSGNTIYF. Here the CDR3 DNA reads TGTGCCAGCAGTTACCGGATCGGGGCAAACTCTGGAAACACCATATATTTT.

This clonotype was counted only a few times. The J gene is TRBJ2-5, the V gene TRBV12-3 or TRBV12-4, with D possibly being TRBD2 (5 bases). Trimming stripped 7 bases from V and 3 bases from J, with 9 bases between. The CDR3 is 12 residues long. CDR3: CASTGLEETQYF. The CDR3 DNA follows: TGTGCCAGCACAGGACTGGAAGAGACCCAGTACTTC.

This clonotype was picked up a small number of times. The rearrangement joins TRBV5-1 to TRBJ2-5, with TRBD2 matching over 7 bases. Germline V CDR1 and CDR2: SGHRS, YFSETQ. The J segment lost 3 bases and the V segment lost 6 bases, leaving 8 bases of the junction unmatched. The CDR3 length is 14 residues. The CDR3 loop is CASTLGGTEETQYF. The CDR3 nucleotides read TGCGCCAGCACCCTCGGGGGGACTGAAGAGACCCAGTACTTC.

The DNA for the CDR3 is TGTGCCAGCAGTGCACAGGGGGCGGATGAGCAGTTCTTC. Its protein is CASSAQGADEQFF. The rearrangement uses TRBV2 and TRBJ2-1; the match to TRBD1 covers 9 bases. This CDR3 spans 13 amino acids. V trimming: 4 bases; J trimming: 8 bases; junction bases outside the gene matches: 3. The germline gives CDR1 SNHLY, CDR2 FYNNEI.

This chain uses TRBV15 with TRBJ2-7; TRBD2 might be the D (6 bases). CDR1 LNHNV and CDR2 YYDKDF come from the germline V gene (reference sequence). V lost 1 base and J 4 bases, leaving 14 bases between the germline ends. The CDR3 is made up of 15 amino acids. CDR3 bases: TGTGCCACCAGCAGAGGGGAAAGCGGGTTATACGAGCAGTACTTC. Protein product: CATSRGESGLYEQYF.

V usage is TRBV29-1 and J usage is TRBJ1-2; D unresolved. The CDR3 sequence is 14 residues long. CDR1 SQVTM and CDR2 ANQGSEA come from the germline V gene. Trimming took 3 bases from V and 5 from J, leaving 16 bases between them. In DNA, the CDR3 is TGCAGCGTTGACGGTGGAGGCCAGCCTTATGGCTACACCTTC. Encoded protein: CSVDGGGQPYGYTF.

V gene TRBV20-1 combines with J gene TRBJ1-3; D not certain. CDR1 DFQATT and CDR2 SNEGSKA come from the germline V gene (reference sequence). The V gene lost 7 bases and the J gene lost 0 bases, with 7 bases spanning the gap. The CDR3 covers 12 residues. This CDR3 is CSVDGSGNTIYF. Written as DNA, the CDR3 is TGCAGTGTCGACGGCTCTGGAAACACCATATATTTT.

In its sample, this clonotype was seen a few times. The V and J genes are TRBV7-2 and TRBJ1-1; tentative D call: TRBD1 (5 bases). CDR1 is SGHTA, CDR2 FQGNSA, per germline. Trimming pared 6 bases from V and 3 bases from J, leaving 11 bases between. The CDR3 is 13 amino acids. CDR3 residues: CASSLDTYTEAFF. CDR3 nucleotide sequence: TGTGCCAGCAGTCTGGACACTTACACTGAAGCTTTCTTT.

This clonotype showed up just a few times. The chain couples TRBV7-9 to TRBJ2-1, with TRBD2 identical over 11 bases. CDR1 SEHNR and CDR2 FQNEAQ come from the germline V gene (reference sequence). The CDR3 is 15 residues long. J gave up 3 bases and V 5 bases, and 3 bases lay outside the gene matches. The CDR3 bases are TGTGCCAGCAGCCGCGGACTAGCGGGCTACAATGAGCAGTTCTTC. Its protein product is CASSRGLAGYNEQFF.

J is TRBJ2-1 and V is TRBV12-3 or TRBV12-4; no clear D. V was trimmed by 5 bases and J by 4 bases, leaving 15 bases between them. The CDR3 consists of 15 residues. Written as DNA, the CDR3 is TGTGCCAGCAGTGGGGAATCCCCGACGTACAATGAGCAGTTCTTC. Translation: CASSGESPTYNEQFF.

This clonotype was detected a few times. The J gene is TRBJ2-3, the V gene TRBV10-2; D is unclear. The CDR3 contains 14 residues. The germline V and J ends were trimmed by 8 bases and 6 bases, with 18 bases remaining between them. Germline V gene data show CDR1 as WSHSY and CDR2 as SAAADI. CDR3 sequence (DNA): TGCGCCAGCGCTCTAGGCGGTCGGGCTGATACGCAGTATTTT. Its translation is CASALGGRADTQYF.

This chain connects TRBV5-6 to TRBJ1-4; 7 nucleotides match TRBD1. The CDR3 is made up of 12 amino acids. The V and J ends lost 7 bases and 8 bases, in that order; junction bases with no gene match: 5. Germline lookup yields CDR1 SGHDT and CDR2 YYEEEE. CDR3 coding DNA: TGTGCCAGCGGGAACAGGGGCGAAAAACTGTTTTTT. As protein: CASGNRGEKLFF. Combining the CDR3 with reference TRBV5-6 and TRBJ1-4 gives the whole variable domain DAGVTQSPTHLIKTRGQQVTLRCSPKSGHDTVSWYQQALGQGPQFIFQYYEEEERQRGNFPDRFSGHQFPNYSSELNVNALLLGDSALYLCASGNRGEKLFFGSGTQLSVL.

The V call is TRBV29-1, the J call TRBJ2-7; D is unresolved. V shed 7 bases and J shed 6 bases, with 10 bases lying between them. The germline V gene has CDR1 SQVTM and CDR2 ANQGSEA. This CDR3 spans 10 amino acids. The CDR3 bases are TGCAGCGCCGGAACAGTCGAGCAGTACTTC. Protein: CSAGTVEQYF.

The chain recombines TRBV12-5 with TRBJ2-1, with D possibly TRBD2 on 5 matching bases. The V end lost 6 bases, the J end lost 0 bases, and 12 bases lay between the germline ends. This CDR3 is 15 amino acids long. Germline loops: CDR1 LGHNT, CDR2 FRNRAP. In DNA form, the CDR3 reads TGTGCTAGTGGGGCGGGCGTTAGCTCCTACAATGAGCAGTTCTTC. Protein: CASGAGVSSYNEQFF.

CDR3 bases: TGTGCCAGCAGTGTAGGCCGCTACGAGCAGTACTTC. Translation gives CASSVGRYEQYF. The genes are TRBV25-1 and TRBJ2-7; D is unresolved. Germline-derived CDR1 and CDR2 are MGHDK and SYGVNS. V was clipped by 4 bases and J by 3 bases, with 7 bases between them. The CDR3 runs 12 residues.

This clonotype has only a few counts. J is TRBJ2-2 and V is TRBV3-1; D remains ambiguous. V was cut by 4 bases and J by 8 bases, with 5 bases left in between. CDR3 length: 11 amino acids. The germline V gene has CDR1 LGHDT and CDR2 YNNKEL (reference sequence). The CDR3 loop is CASSRIGELFF. Written as DNA, the CDR3 is TGTGCCAGCAGCCGTATTGGGGAGCTGTTTTTT. The full variable domain, rest sourced from reference TRBV3-1 and TRBJ2-2, is DTAVSQTPKYLVTQMGNDKSIKCEQNLGHDTMYWYKQDSKKFLKIMFSYNNKELIINETVPNRFSPKSPDKAHLNLHINSLELGDSAVYFCASSRIGELFFGEGSRLTVL.

The V gene is TRBV7-9, the J gene TRBJ2-5, with 9 bases aligning to TRBD2. CDR3 length: 15 amino acids. The germline V gene encodes CDR1 SEHNR and CDR2 FQNEAQ (reference sequence). Losses at the gene ends were 0 bases for V and 5 bases for J; bases not matched to a gene: 4. The CDR3: CASSLAGTSRETQYF. CDR3 in DNA: TGTGCCAGCAGCTTAGCTGGGACTAGCAGGGAGACCCAGTACTTC.

The chain uses TRBV6-5 and TRBJ2-7, with 10 bases that match TRBD2. Germline V gene lookup returns CDR1 MNHEY and CDR2 SVGAGI. This CDR3 comprises 14 residues. The junction had 7 bases not matched to a gene; V was cut back by 10 bases and J by 1 base. The CDR3 protein is CATASGGLSYEQYF. CDR3 DNA: TGTGCCACAGCTAGCGGGGGCCTTTCCTACGAGCAGTACTTC.

In this sample, this clonotype turned up a few times. This rearrangement joins TRBV5-5 to TRBJ1-6; weak D call: TRBD1 (5 bases). V lost 6 bases and J lost 4, with 14 bases in between. The CDR3 totals 15 residues. Germline loops: CDR1 SGHKS, CDR2 YYEKEE (reference sequence). The CDR3 DNA sequence: TGTGCCAGCACCCGGGACGGACAATATAATTCACCCCTCCACTTT. This translates into CASTRDGQYNSPLHF.

For this clonotype: One end of the junction fails to match germline, which may point to a read error. The chain is built from TRBV7-9 and TRBJ1-5; maybe TRBD1 (6 bases). The length of the CDR3 is 14 residues. The germline CDR1 and CDR2 sequences are SEHNR and FQNEAQ (reference sequence). CDR3 loop: CASIKGDSNQTQHF. The CDR3 DNA reads as TGTGCCAGCATAAAGGGGGATAGCAATCAGACCCAGCATTTT. The full variable domain, its missing parts supplied by reference TRBV7-9 and TRBJ1-5, is DTGVSQNPRHKITKRGQNVTFRCDPISEHNRLYWYRQTLGQGPEFLTYFQNEAQLEKSRLLSDRFSAERPKGSFSTLEIQRTEQGDSAMYLCASIKGDSNQTQHFGDGTRLSIL.

This chain connects TRBV29-1 to TRBJ2-7; 12 bases map to TRBD2. The CDR3 totals 13 residues. Germline values: CDR1 SQVTM, CDR2 ANQGSEA. Losses at the gene ends were 3 bases for V and 6 bases for J; bases not matched to a gene: 3. The CDR3 bases are TGCAGCGTTGAGACTAGCGGGAGTGGCGAGCAGTACTTC. Protein: CSVETSGSGEQYF.

The CDR3 sequence: CAISESQKRAGNEQFF. DNA for the CDR3: TGTGCCATCAGTGAGTCTCAGAAGCGGGCCGGGAATGAGCAGTTCTTC. The V call is TRBV10-3, the J call TRBJ2-1, with a tentative D call TRBD2 (6 bases). The CDR3 loop spans 16 amino acids. The germline CDR1 and CDR2 sequences are ENHRY and SYGVKD. The ends were cut back, 0 bases at V and 7 bases at J, with 16 bases in the middle.

This chain connects TRBV20-1 to TRBJ2-5; 9 nucleotides agree with TRBD1. CDR3 size: 14 residues. Germline CDR1 reads DFQATT; CDR2 reads SNEGSKA (reference sequence). Trimming at V came to 0 bases and at J to 5 bases, leaving 4 bases not matched to a gene. In nucleotides, the CDR3 is TGCAGTGCTAGAGACGGACAGGGGAGGGAGACCCAGTACTTC. It encodes CSARDGQGRETQYF.